These 32 T cell receptor beta chains were all obtained from the same sample, sequenced in a study of T cell responses to AZD1222 COVID-19 vaccine (dated by TCRdb to the early 2020s). Sample time point, as interpreted from the label and publication: baseline before first vaccination. Library preparation used the immunoSEQ multiplex PCR assay. The source is immuneACCESS, and TCRdb retained only in-frame sequences with V and J called. Part of the clones is not carried over; for the studies checked, unresolved V genes explain less than half of this, and the remainder is unexplained. The sample records some 140,000 clones, 91% of which are singletons. The biggest ten clones account for approximately 2.8% of the sample. The source material was peripheral blood, sampled on day 0 of AZD1222 vaccination. The receptor source for this set is an adult in good health.

Regarding this clone: A far bigger clonotype differs at one base, so this is likely a read error. This sample also contains other DNA sequences that code for the same CDR3. The chain uses TRBV11-3 and TRBJ1-5; no clear D gene. This CDR3 contains 13 residues. Trimming pared 1 base from V and 1 base from J, leaving 2 bases between. Germline CDR1 SGHNT, CDR2 YENEEA. The CDR3 here is CASSLGSNQPQHF. CDR3 sequence (DNA): TGTGCCAGCAGCTTAGGCAGCAATCAGCCCCAGCATTTT.

The V and J genes are TRBV5-5 and TRBJ2-1; 7 bases align to TRBD2. The germline gives CDR1 SGHKS, CDR2 YYEKEE (reference sequence). V lost 4 bases, J lost 8 bases, and 9 bases stayed unmatched. CDR3 length equals 14 residues. CDR3 residues: CASSRGGAGDEQFF. CDR3 in DNA: TGTGCCAGCAGCCGAGGCGGGGCGGGGGATGAGCAGTTCTTC.

The CDR3: CASSPAGSYSNQPQHF. CDR3 coding DNA: TGTGCCAGCTCACCTGCGGGGAGTTATAGCAATCAGCCCCAGCATTTT. The V gene is TRBV18, the J gene TRBJ1-5; the D is unclear. V shed 3 bases and J shed 0 bases, with 12 bases lying between them. Per the germline V gene, CDR1 is KGHSH and CDR2 is LQKENI. The CDR3 has 16 amino acids.

CDR3 bases: TGTGCCAGCAGTTCTTTGAGTGGAACAGATACGCAGTATTTT. Translated, it gives CASSSLSGTDTQYF. The chain has TRBV6-2 or TRBV6-3 and TRBJ2-3, with D uncertain. Germline V CDR1 and CDR2: MNHEY, SVGEGT. V lost 4 bases and J 3 bases, leaving 11 bases between the germline ends. This CDR3 region has 14 residues.

The V and J genes are TRBV15 and TRBJ1-5, with a tentative D call TRBD1 (5 bases). The V end was cut by 0 bases, the J end by 11 bases, with 17 bases between. There are 15 residues in the CDR3. CDR1 is LNHNV and CDR2 is YYDKDF in the germline V gene (reference sequence). CDR3 region: CATSRDLGQTWAQHF. CDR3 in DNA: TGTGCCACCAGCAGAGATTTGGGGCAGACGTGGGCCCAGCATTTT.

Here the CDR3 reads CAWEGQHYGYTF. The CDR3, as DNA: TGTGCCTGGGAGGGACAGCACTATGGCTACACCTTC. The rearrangement uses TRBV30 and TRBJ1-2; 7 bases agree with TRBD1. The germline gives CDR1 GTSNPN, CDR2 SVGIG (reference sequence). This CDR3 region has 12 residues. J was trimmed by 3 bases and V by 5 bases; bases with no gene match: 3.

The chain has TRBV10-3 and TRBJ2-7, with TRBD2 as a possible D gene (7 bases). The CDR3 is 13 amino acids. Per the germline V gene, CDR1 is ENHRY and CDR2 is SYGVKD. The V gene lost 8 bases and the J gene lost 4 bases, with 15 bases spanning the gap. The CDR3 sequence is CAIFAGAGYEQYF. The CDR3 DNA reads as TGTGCCATCTTTGCGGGGGCCGGGTACGAGCAGTACTTC.

This sequence joins TRBV24-1 and TRBJ2-1, with D perhaps assigned TRBD1 or TRBD2 (5 bases each). V shed 4 bases and J shed 4 bases, with 10 bases lying between them. From germline, CDR1 is KGHDR and CDR2 SFDVKD. The CDR3 is 14 amino acids. In nucleotides, the CDR3 is TGTGCCACCAGTGAGGGGGACGTTTACAATGAGCAGTTCTTC. Translation: CATSEGDVYNEQFF.

This clone was seen only once. This chain uses TRBV10-3 with TRBJ1-1; D is unclear. This CDR3 has 14 amino acids. Deletions cut 0 bases from V and 2 bases from J, with 7 bases between. Germline CDR1 reads ENHRY; CDR2 reads SYGVKD. The CDR3 sequence: CAISESPDNTEAFF. DNA of the CDR3: TGTGCCATCAGTGAGTCTCCCGATAACACTGAAGCTTTCTTT.

This clone was found once. V usage is TRBV6-1 and J usage is TRBJ2-5; D is undetermined. With 0 bases removed from V and 3 bases from J, the gap between germline ends came to 8 bases. Germline V gene lookup returns CDR1 MNHNS and CDR2 SASEGT. This CDR3 contains 14 residues. CDR3 in amino acids: CASSEAYVEETQYF. The CDR3 DNA follows: TGTGCCAGCAGTGAAGCGTACGTCGAAGAGACCCAGTACTTC.

This chain links TRBV6-4 with TRBJ2-2, with 7 bases identical to TRBD2. CDR1 and CDR2 (germline): MRHNA, SNTAGT. The CDR3 has 15 amino acids. V was clipped by 6 bases and J by 4 bases; unmatched bases: 8. In DNA, the CDR3 is TGTGCCAGCAGGTGGGGGGGAAAGGGCACCGGGGAGCTGTTTTTT. It translates to CASRWGGKGTGELFF.

In this sample, this clone turned up once. The chain joins TRBV7-2 to TRBJ2-2; 8 nucleotides align to TRBD1. The V gene end was trimmed by 1 base and the J gene end by 2 bases; junction bases not matched to a gene: 6. The CDR3 loop spans 17 amino acids. Germline-derived CDR1 and CDR2 are SGHTA and FQGNSA. The CDR3 coding sequence is TGTGCCAGCAGCTTAGTAGGGACAGGAGTCAACACCGGGGAGCTGTTTTTT. Its translation is CASSLVGTGVNTGELFF.

This clone occurred once. The chain couples TRBV30 to TRBJ2-1; TRBD1 aligns across 7 bases. Germline trimming cut 4 bases from V and 9 bases from J; bases unmatched to any gene: 15. Germline V gene data show CDR1 as GTSNPN and CDR2 as SVGIG (reference sequence). The CDR3 runs 15 residues. For the CDR3, the DNA is TGTGCCTGGAACCTCCCAGGGGGTGGTATTAGTGAGCAGTTCTTC. Its protein is CAWNLPGGGISEQFF.

The chain uses TRBV18 and TRBJ1-1, with D possibly being TRBD1 (6 bases). In germline, CDR1 is KGHSH, CDR2 LQKENI. The CDR3 runs 13 residues. V was shortened by 3 bases and J by 3 bases, with 8 bases between the two germline ends. The CDR3 sequence is CASSPDRYTEAFF. In DNA form, the CDR3 reads TGTGCCAGCTCACCCGACAGGTACACTGAAGCTTTCTTT.

The chain recombines TRBV7-2 with TRBJ2-3; D is perhaps TRBD2 (7 bases). The CDR3 has 16 amino acids. Trimming took 1 base from V and 0 from J, leaving 11 bases between them. CDR1 SGHTA and CDR2 FQGNSA come from the germline V gene. CDR3 in DNA: TGTGCCAGCAGCTTAGTGGGGGGGCTAAGCACAGATACGCAGTATTTT. Translating it yields CASSLVGGLSTDTQYF.

This chain uses TRBV2 with TRBJ1-6, with a tentative D call TRBD1 (6 bases). CDR1 and CDR2 from the germline V gene are SNHLY and FYNNEI. The CDR3 covers 14 residues. The ends were cut back, 5 bases at V and 9 bases at J, with 14 bases in the middle. The CDR3: CASSKQGGTSPLHF. The CDR3 DNA is TGTGCCAGCAGTAAACAGGGCGGTACTTCACCCCTCCACTTT.

This clone was found a few times. J is TRBJ2-7 and V is TRBV10-3; D is undetermined. Deletions cut 9 bases from V and 0 bases from J, with 12 bases between. This CDR3 contains 13 residues. Germline V lookup: CDR1 ENHRY, CDR2 SYGVKD. In DNA, the CDR3 is TGTGCCATATTATGGAGAGGCTCCTACGAGCAGTACTTC. This encodes CAILWRGSYEQYF.

This chain uses TRBV5-6 with TRBJ1-4, with unresolved D. This CDR3 has 16 residues. CDR1 and CDR2 (germline): SGHDT, YYEEEE. Trimming stripped 2 bases from V and 7 bases from J, with 18 bases between. CDR3 in amino acids: CASSFRVSLRVEKLFF. The CDR3 nucleotides read TGTGCCAGCAGCTTCCGAGTATCGCTTCGAGTTGAAAAACTGTTTTTT. The entire variable domain, with the rest obtained from reference TRBV5-6 and TRBJ1-4, is as follows: DAGVTQSPTHLIKTRGQQVTLRCSPKSGHDTVSWYQQALGQGPQFIFQYYEEEERQRGNFPDRFSGHQFPNYSSELNVNALLLGDSALYLCASSFRVSLRVEKLFFGSGTQLSVL.

The CDR3 sequence: CASSPGRDGTLHF. The CDR3 DNA reads TGTGCCAGCAGCCCCGGGAGGGACGGGACCCTCCACTTT. The chain employs TRBV7-3 and TRBJ1-6, with D tentatively TRBD1 (5 bases). Trimming left V 5 bases short and J 14 bases short, with 16 bases between. The CDR3 is made up of 13 amino acids. Germline values: CDR1 SGHTA, CDR2 FQGTGA.

The CDR3 loop is CASRASGGSSSTDTQYF. CDR3 nucleotides: TGCGCCAGCAGAGCTAGCGGGGGATCATCTAGCACAGATACGCAGTATTTT. The chain links TRBV5-1 to TRBJ2-3, with 10 bases that match TRBD2. The CDR3 has 17 amino acids. Germline loops: CDR1 SGHRS, CDR2 YFSETQ. V lost 5 bases to trimming and J lost 0 bases; unmatched junction nucleotides: 9.

The chain has TRBV9 and TRBJ1-2; D gene unclear. Looked up from germline, CDR1 is SGDLS and CDR2 is YYNGEE. The CDR3 totals 13 residues. The germline V and J ends were trimmed by 0 bases and 6 bases, with 9 bases remaining between them. CDR3 protein: CASSVGPTNGYTF. CDR3 nucleotide sequence: TGTGCCAGCAGCGTAGGGCCGACAAATGGCTACACCTTC.

The rearrangement links TRBV7-8 to TRBJ2-7, with unresolved D. V was shortened by 2 bases and J by 7 bases, with 9 bases between the two germline ends. There are 12 residues in the CDR3. Germline assignment: CDR1 SGHVS and CDR2 FQNEAQ. The CDR3 DNA reads TGTGCCAGCAGCTTACTCTTACAAGAGCAGTACTTC. Translating gives CASSLLLQEQYF. Looking up the rest from reference TRBV7-8 and TRBJ2-7 gives the full variable domain: GAGVSQSPRYKVAKRGQDVALRCDPISGHVSLFWYQQALGQGPEFLTYFQNEAQLDKSGLPSDRFFAERPEGSVSTLKIQRTQQEDSAVYLCASSLLLQEQYFGPGTRLTVT.

This chain links TRBV5-1 with TRBJ1-2, with 7 nucleotides matching TRBD1. Germline CDR1 reads SGHRS; CDR2 reads YFSETQ. V was pared by 5 bases and J by 2 bases, with 9 bases of the junction left unmatched. The CDR3 loop spans 15 amino acids. The CDR3 loop is CASRLSPGGNYGYTF. For the CDR3, the DNA is TGCGCCAGCAGACTTAGTCCAGGGGGAAACTATGGCTACACCTTC. The variable domain in full, with the rest retrieved from reference TRBV5-1 and TRBJ1-2, is KAGVTQTPRYLIKTRGQQVTLSCSPISGHRSVSWYQQTPGQGLQFLFEYFSETQRNKGNFPGRFSGRQFSNSRSEMNVSTLELGDSALYLCASRLSPGGNYGYTFGSGTRLTVV.

The chain uses TRBV7-9 and TRBJ1-2, with 8 bases that match TRBD1. Germline CDR1 SEHNR, CDR2 FQNEAQ (reference sequence). The CDR3 is 17 residues long. With 5 bases clipped from V and 1 base from J, the junction kept 12 bases outside the gene matches. The CDR3 here is CASSPSRTGTRNYGYTF. The DNA for the CDR3 is TGTGCCAGCAGCCCATCTAGGACAGGGACCCGTAACTATGGCTACACCTTC.

The J gene is TRBJ2-3, the V gene TRBV14; the match to TRBD2 covers 11 bases. The V gene's germline CDR1 is SGHDN and CDR2 FVKESK. There are 11 residues in the CDR3. Trimming removed 6 bases from V and 11 bases from J; junction bases left unmatched: 1. The CDR3 DNA sequence: TGTGCCAGCAGTCTAGCGGGGGGGCAGTATTTT. It encodes CASSLAGGQYF. Together with reference TRBV14 and TRBJ2-3, the CDR3 gives the full variable domain: EAGVTQFPSHSVIEKGQTVTLRCDPISGHDNLYWYRRVMGKEIKFLLHFVKESKQDESGMPNNRFLAERTGGTYSTLKVQPAELEDSGVYFCASSLAGGQYFGPGTRLTVL.

The chain has TRBV19 and TRBJ2-2, with 8 bases fitting TRBD2. The CDR3 sequence is 17 residues long. In germline, CDR1 is LNHDA, CDR2 SQIVND (reference sequence). With V trimmed by 5 bases and J by 2 bases, 10 bases remained unmatched. DNA for the CDR3: TGTGCCAGTAGTTGGGCGGGAGGAATCCGAAACACCGGGGAGCTGTTTTTT. This encodes CASSWAGGIRNTGELFF. Combining the CDR3 with reference TRBV19 and TRBJ2-2 gives the whole variable domain DGGITQSPKYLFRKEGQNVTLSCEQNLNHDAMYWYRQDPGQGLRLIYYSQIVNDFQKGDIAEGYSVSREKKESFPLTVTSAQKNPTAFYLCASSWAGGIRNTGELFFGEGSRLTVL.

The V call is TRBV19, the J call TRBJ2-1; perhaps D is TRBD1 or TRBD2 (5 bases each). The CDR3 length is 16 residues. V was shortened by 5 bases and J by 4 bases, with 18 bases between the two germline ends. Germline CDR1 reads LNHDA; CDR2 reads SQIVND (reference sequence). The CDR3 DNA reads as TGTGCCAGTAGTCCTGGTCGGGGCGGTCCTTACAATGAGCAGTTCTTC. Encoded protein: CASSPGRGGPYNEQFF.

This sequence joins TRBV5-8 and TRBJ1-4; possibly TRBD1 for D (6 bases). V lost 4 bases, J lost 8 bases, and 18 bases lay in between. The germline V gene has CDR1 SGHTS and CDR2 YDEGEE. This CDR3 spans 15 amino acids. The CDR3 sequence is CASSPTGRVSEKLFF. The CDR3 DNA sequence: TGTGCCAGCAGCCCAACAGGGCGCGTTTCGGAAAAACTGTTTTTT.

This rearrangement joins TRBV27 to TRBJ2-2; D unresolved. The CDR3 has 14 amino acids. Germline CDR1 reads MNHEY; CDR2 reads SMNVEV (reference sequence). Trimming left V 3 bases short and J 2 bases short, with 7 bases between. CDR3 nucleotide sequence: TGTGCCAGCAGTTTTTGGGCTAACACCGGGGAGCTGTTTTTT. Translating it yields CASSFWANTGELFF.

The chain carries TRBV5-1 and TRBJ2-5, with D uncertain. CDR3 length equals 13 residues. Germline CDR1 SGHRS, CDR2 YFSETQ. Trimming left V 5 bases short and J 4 bases short, with 12 bases between. The CDR3 spells CASRRQDRETQYF. CDR3 nucleotides: TGCGCCAGCAGAAGACAAGACCGAGAGACCCAGTACTTC.

This chain links TRBV4-1 with TRBJ2-2; D is ambiguous. V dropped 1 base and J dropped 5 bases, with 14 bases sitting between them. This CDR3 has 16 amino acids. CDR1 MGHRA and CDR2 YSYEKL come from the germline V gene. The chain's CDR3 is CASSQVLNRKTGELFF. DNA of the CDR3: TGCGCCAGCAGCCAAGTTCTAAACCGGAAGACCGGGGAGCTGTTTTTT.

The genes are TRBV16 and TRBJ1-5; possibly TRBD1 for D (5 bases). This CDR3 contains 21 residues. Trimming took 0 bases from V and 2 from J, leaving 26 bases between them. The germline V gene has CDR1 KGHSY and CDR2 FQNENV. CDR3 residues: CASSQSRAWGYLTPRNQPQHF. The CDR3 nucleotides are TGTGCCAGCAGCCAATCGAGGGCCTGGGGGTATCTGACACCACGCAATCAGCCCCAGCATTTT.